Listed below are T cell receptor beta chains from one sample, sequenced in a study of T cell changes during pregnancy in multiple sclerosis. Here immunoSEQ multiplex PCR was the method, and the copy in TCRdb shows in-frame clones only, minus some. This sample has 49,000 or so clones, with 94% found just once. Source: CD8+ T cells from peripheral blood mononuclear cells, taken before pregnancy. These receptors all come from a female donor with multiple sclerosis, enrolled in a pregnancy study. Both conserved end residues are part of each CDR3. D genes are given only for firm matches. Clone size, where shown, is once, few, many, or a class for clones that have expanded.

CDR3 protein: CAISGGQVNTEAFF; CDR3 DNA: TGTGCCATCAGTGGGGGACAGGTGAACACTGAAGCTTTCTTT; CDR3 length: 14; J gene: TRBJ1-1; D gene: TRBD1; clone size: NA; V gene: TRBV10-3
CDR3 protein: CASSSKSGSISHEQYF; CDR3 DNA: TGTGCCAGCAGTTCGAAGAGCGGGAGTATCTCCCACGAGCAGTACTTC; CDR3 length: 16; J gene: TRBJ2-7; D gene: TRBD2; clone size: NA; V gene: TRBV13
CDR3 protein: CASSPGHSSYNEQFF; CDR3 DNA: TGTGCCAGCAGCCCCGGACATAGCTCCTACAATGAGCAGTTCTTC; CDR3 length: 15; J gene: TRBJ2-1; D gene: NA; clone size: NA; V gene: TRBV7-8
CDR3 protein: CASSLEGGSYEQYF; CDR3 DNA: TGTGCCAGCAGCTTAGAGGGCGGGAGCTACGAGCAGTACTTC; CDR3 length: 14; J gene: TRBJ2-7; D gene: TRBD2; clone size: NA; V gene: TRBV7-8
CDR3 protein: CASSEKGHPNEQFF; CDR3 DNA: TGTGCCAGCAGTGAGAAAGGACACCCCAATGAGCAGTTCTTC; CDR3 length: 14; J gene: TRBJ2-1; D gene: NA; clone size: NA; V gene: TRBV6-1
CDR3 protein: CSARGGGVQYF; CDR3 DNA: TGCAGTGCTAGAGGGGGAGGGGTGCAGTACTTC; CDR3 length: 11; J gene: TRBJ2-7; D gene: TRBD2; clone size: NA; V gene: TRBV20-1
CDR3 protein: CSVHGQEGQRDTQYF; CDR3 DNA: TGCAGCGTACACGGACAGGAGGGGCAAAGAGATACGCAGTATTTT; CDR3 length: 15; J gene: TRBJ2-3; D gene: NA; clone size: NA; V gene: TRBV29-1
CDR3 protein: CASSLVRTDEQYF; CDR3 DNA: TGTGCCAGCAGTTTAGTGAGGACAGATGAGCAGTACTTC; CDR3 length: 13; J gene: TRBJ2-7; D gene: NA; clone size: NA; V gene: TRBV27
CDR3 protein: CASSLFADTQYF; CDR3 DNA: TGTGCCAGCAGCCTCTTTGCAGATACGCAGTATTTT; CDR3 length: 12; J gene: TRBJ2-3; D gene: NA; clone size: NA; V gene: TRBV7-6
CDR3 protein: CASSQRPGSSYEQYF; CDR3 DNA: TGTGCCAGCAGCCAACGCCCGGGTAGCTCCTACGAGCAGTACTTC; CDR3 length: 15; J gene: TRBJ2-7; D gene: NA; clone size: once; V gene: TRBV4-2
CDR3 protein: CASSGFGLNEQFF; CDR3 DNA: TGTGCCAGCAGTGGCTTCGGGTTGAATGAGCAGTTCTTC; CDR3 length: 13; J gene: TRBJ2-1; D gene: NA; clone size: NA; V gene: TRBV25-1
CDR3 protein: CASSPRTGFNYGYTF; CDR3 DNA: TGTGCCAGCAGCCCCCGGACAGGGTTTAACTATGGCTACACCTTC; CDR3 length: 15; J gene: TRBJ1-2; D gene: TRBD1; clone size: NA; V gene: TRBV28
CDR3 protein: CASSLERNEKLFF; CDR3 DNA: TGTGCCAGCAGTTTAGAACGGAATGAAAAACTGTTTTTT; CDR3 length: 13; J gene: TRBJ1-4; D gene: NA; clone size: NA; V gene: TRBV27
CDR3 protein: CASSLRDRDHQETQYF; CDR3 DNA: TGTGCCAGCAGCCTCCGGGACAGGGACCACCAAGAGACCCAGTACTTC; CDR3 length: 16; J gene: TRBJ2-5; D gene: TRBD1; clone size: NA; V gene: TRBV13
CDR3 protein: CASRPRSGRFYEQYF; CDR3 DNA: TGTGCCAGCAGACCGCGATCAGGGAGGTTCTACGAGCAGTACTTC; CDR3 length: 15; J gene: TRBJ2-7; D gene: NA; clone size: NA; V gene: TRBV6-5
CDR3 protein: CAWRGQGAEYTEAFF; CDR3 DNA: TGTGCCTGGAGGGGACAGGGGGCCGAATACACTGAAGCTTTCTTT; CDR3 length: 15; J gene: TRBJ1-1; D gene: TRBD1; clone size: NA; V gene: TRBV30
CDR3 protein: CASSLVQGAHEQYF; CDR3 DNA: TGTGCCAGCAGTTTGGTACAGGGGGCCCACGAGCAGTACTTC; CDR3 length: 14; J gene: TRBJ2-7; D gene: TRBD1; clone size: NA; V gene: TRBV27
CDR3 protein: CASRHPQGQETQYF; CDR3 DNA: TGTGCCAGCAGGCATCCACAGGGCCAAGAGACCCAGTACTTC; CDR3 length: 14; J gene: TRBJ2-5; D gene: NA; clone size: NA; V gene: TRBV6-1
CDR3 protein: CASSEEDSGSYEQYF; CDR3 DNA: TGTGCCAGCAGTGAAGAGGATAGCGGGAGCTACGAGCAGTACTTC; CDR3 length: 15; J gene: TRBJ2-7; D gene: TRBD2; clone size: few; V gene: TRBV6-1
CDR3 protein: CSVETGGTRAIDTQYF; CDR3 DNA: TGCAGCGTTGAAACGGGAGGGACTCGAGCTATTGATACGCAGTATTTT; CDR3 length: 16; J gene: TRBJ2-3; D gene: TRBD2; clone size: NA; V gene: TRBV29-1
CDR3 protein: CASSAPPRPLFF; CDR3 DNA: TGTGCCAGCAGCGCACCACCGAGGCCCCTGTTTTTT; CDR3 length: 12; J gene: TRBJ2-2; D gene: NA; clone size: NA; V gene: TRBV7-2
CDR3 protein: CASSREPGVEQFF; CDR3 DNA: TGTGCCAGCAGCCGAGAACCGGGAGTTGAGCAGTTCTTC; CDR3 length: 13; J gene: TRBJ2-1; D gene: NA; clone size: NA; V gene: TRBV7-2
CDR3 protein: CASSLTSPTGGWGYTF; CDR3 DNA: TGTGCCAGCAGTTTAACCTCCCCTACAGGGGGCTGGGGCTACACCTTC; CDR3 length: 16; J gene: TRBJ1-2; D gene: TRBD1; clone size: NA; V gene: TRBV27
CDR3 protein: CASSPAMAKTGVGYTF; CDR3 DNA: TGTGCCAGTAGTCCCGCTATGGCCAAGACAGGGGTGGGCTACACCTTC; CDR3 length: 16; J gene: TRBJ1-2; D gene: TRBD1; clone size: NA; V gene: TRBV19
CDR3 protein: CASTPDGNNQPQHF; CDR3 DNA: TGCGCCAGCACACCGGACGGGAACAATCAGCCCCAGCATTTT; CDR3 length: 14; J gene: TRBJ1-5; D gene: NA; clone size: once; V gene: TRBV5-1
CDR3 protein: CASSLPEQDYNEQFF; CDR3 DNA: TGTGCCAGCAGCCTCCCAGAACAGGATTACAATGAGCAGTTCTTC; CDR3 length: 15; J gene: TRBJ2-1; D gene: NA; clone size: NA; V gene: TRBV7-9
CDR3 protein: CASSYSSEGGETQYF; CDR3 DNA: TGTGCCAGCAGTTACTCCTCCGAGGGCGGTGAGACCCAGTACTTC; CDR3 length: 15; J gene: TRBJ2-5; D gene: NA; clone size: NA; V gene: TRBV6-6
CDR3 protein: CASSFTGGPGELFF; CDR3 DNA: TGCGCCAGCAGCTTTACGGGAGGACCCGGGGAGCTGTTTTTT; CDR3 length: 14; J gene: TRBJ2-2; D gene: TRBD2; clone size: NA; V gene: TRBV5-1
CDR3 protein: CASSVGRGSYEQYF; CDR3 DNA: TGTGCCAGCAGCGTAGGCAGGGGGTCCTACGAGCAGTACTTC; CDR3 length: 14; J gene: TRBJ2-7; D gene: TRBD1; clone size: NA; V gene: TRBV9
CDR3 protein: CSAPSYNEQFF; CDR3 DNA: TGCAGTGCTCCATCCTACAATGAGCAGTTCTTC; CDR3 length: 11; J gene: TRBJ2-1; D gene: NA; clone size: NA; V gene: TRBV20-1
CDR3 protein: CASRSTSSYNEQFF; CDR3 DNA: TGTGCCAGCAGGAGTACTAGCAGCTACAATGAGCAGTTCTTC; CDR3 length: 14; J gene: TRBJ2-1; D gene: NA; clone size: medium-sized; V gene: TRBV27
CDR3 protein: CASSTTGVRGYTF; CDR3 DNA: TGTGCCAGCAGTACTACAGGGGTTCGGGGCTACACCTTC; CDR3 length: 13; J gene: TRBJ1-2; D gene: TRBD1; clone size: NA; V gene: TRBV28
CDR3 protein: CASSISVGLAGGNEQFF; CDR3 DNA: TGTGCCAGTAGTATTAGTGTAGGGCTAGCGGGAGGCAATGAGCAGTTCTTC; CDR3 length: 17; J gene: TRBJ2-1; D gene: TRBD2; clone size: NA; V gene: TRBV19
CDR3 protein: CASQEGTGRSYEQYF; CDR3 DNA: TGTGCCAGCCAAGAAGGGACAGGGAGATCCTACGAGCAGTACTTC; CDR3 length: 15; J gene: TRBJ2-7; D gene: TRBD1; clone size: NA; V gene: TRBV7-9
CDR3 protein: CATSRDRTSGRGQFF; CDR3 DNA: TGTGCCACCAGCAGAGATCGGACTAGCGGAAGGGGGCAGTTCTTC; CDR3 length: 15; J gene: TRBJ2-1; D gene: TRBD2; clone size: NA; V gene: TRBV15
CDR3 protein: CASSQLTDRVGYTF; CDR3 DNA: TGTGCCAGCAGCCAACTCACCGACAGGGTCGGCTACACCTTC; CDR3 length: 14; J gene: TRBJ1-2; D gene: TRBD1; clone size: NA; V gene: TRBV4-2
CDR3 protein: CASTLSGLAGDPSTDTQYF; CDR3 DNA: TGTGCCAGCACCCTATCGGGACTAGCGGGAGATCCTAGCACAGATACGCAGTATTTT; CDR3 length: 19; J gene: TRBJ2-3; D gene: TRBD2; clone size: medium-sized; V gene: TRBV2
CDR3 protein: CASNIGGPYNEQFF; CDR3 DNA: TGTGCCAGTAACATTGGGGGCCCTTACAATGAGCAGTTCTTC; CDR3 length: 14; J gene: TRBJ2-1; D gene: NA; clone size: NA; V gene: TRBV19
CDR3 protein: CASSDLRAAGNGYTF; CDR3 DNA: TGCGCCAGCAGTGATTTAAGGGCTGCGGGAAATGGCTACACCTTC; CDR3 length: 15; J gene: TRBJ1-2; D gene: NA; clone size: NA; V gene: TRBV10-2
CDR3 protein: CASSPETRDSLIPSPNQPQHF; CDR3 DNA: TGTGCCAGCAGCCCTGAAACCCGGGACAGCCTCATCCCTTCTCCTAATCAGCCCCAGCATTTT; CDR3 length: 21; J gene: TRBJ1-5; D gene: NA; clone size: NA; V gene: TRBV12-1
CDR3 protein: CASSPTTGSNQPQHF; CDR3 DNA: TGTGCCAGCAGTCCGACGACAGGTAGCAATCAGCCCCAGCATTTT; CDR3 length: 15; J gene: TRBJ1-5; D gene: NA; clone size: NA; V gene: TRBV27
CDR3 protein: CASSSTLQRERSYNEQFF; CDR3 DNA: TGTGCCAGCAGTTCGACTTTACAGCGGGAGAGGTCCTACAATGAGCAGTTCTTC; CDR3 length: 18; J gene: TRBJ2-1; D gene: TRBD2; clone size: NA; V gene: TRBV28
CDR3 protein: CASSYSIGTGYGYTF; CDR3 DNA: TGTGCCAGCAGCTACTCGATCGGGACAGGCTATGGCTACACCTTC; CDR3 length: 15; J gene: TRBJ1-2; D gene: TRBD1; clone size: NA; V gene: TRBV6-5
CDR3 protein: CASTLEAGSSYEQYF; CDR3 DNA: TGTGCCAGCACCTTAGAGGCGGGAAGTTCCTACGAGCAGTACTTC; CDR3 length: 15; J gene: TRBJ2-7; D gene: NA; clone size: NA; V gene: TRBV7-8
CDR3 protein: CASSIGQGAYEQYF; CDR3 DNA: TGTGCCAGCAGCATAGGACAGGGGGCGTACGAGCAGTACTTC; CDR3 length: 14; J gene: TRBJ2-7; D gene: TRBD1; clone size: once; V gene: TRBV5-4
CDR3 protein: CASSLVNGMEPNTEAFF; CDR3 DNA: TGTGCCAGCAGCTTAGTTAACGGTATGGAGCCGAACACTGAAGCTTTCTTT; CDR3 length: 17; J gene: TRBJ1-1; D gene: NA; clone size: NA; V gene: TRBV7-9
CDR3 protein: CASSIVSTAEQFF; CDR3 DNA: TGTGCCAGTAGTATAGTAAGCACAGCCGAGCAGTTCTTC; CDR3 length: 13; J gene: TRBJ2-1; D gene: NA; clone size: NA; V gene: TRBV19
CDR3 protein: CASSQDSRGYEQYF; CDR3 DNA: TGCGCCAGCAGCCAAGATTCTAGGGGTTACGAGCAGTACTTC; CDR3 length: 14; J gene: TRBJ2-7; D gene: NA; clone size: NA; V gene: TRBV4-1
CDR3 protein: CASSLSGMGVNEQFF; CDR3 DNA: TGTGCCAGTAGTCTTAGCGGGATGGGGGTAAATGAGCAGTTCTTC; CDR3 length: 15; J gene: TRBJ2-1; D gene: TRBD2; clone size: once; V gene: TRBV19
CDR3 protein: CASSLSTARMGLRPTQETQYF; CDR3 DNA: TGCGCCAGCAGCTTGTCCACCGCCAGGATGGGCCTTAGGCCTACTCAAGAGACCCAGTACTTC; CDR3 length: 21; J gene: TRBJ2-5; D gene: NA; clone size: NA; V gene: TRBV5-1